Listed here is a single T cell receptor beta chain. Its antigen is as yet unknown. This sample was taken from a study of T cell responses to AZD1222 COVID-19 vaccine. Trimming took off 2 bases at V and 0 bases at J, with 5 bases between the two ends. The germline V gene has CDR1 SGHNT and CDR2 YYREEE (reference sequence). CDR3 length equals 14 residues. Whole-study results and caveats: Dominant CD4 TCR responses targeted spike regions 160-218 and 743-854. Every sample of the repertoires postdated the peak T cell response.

Repertoires were generated with immunoSEQ multiplex PCR, while TCRdb's copy carries only in-frame clones and drops some. This table holds about 150,000 clones, approximately 87% found once. The source was peripheral blood, collected on day 0 of MenACWY control vaccination. The source of this sequence is an adult in good health. The rearrangement links TRBV5-4 to TRBJ2-2; D unresolved. This chain's CDR3 is CASSFYANTGELFF. The CDR3 DNA sequence: TGTGCCAGCAGCTTTTATGCGAACACCGGGGAGCTGTTTTTT. The entire variable domain, with the rest obtained from reference TRBV5-4 and TRBJ2-2, is as follows: ETGVTQSPTHLIKTRGQQVTLRCSSQSGHNTVSWYQQALGQGPQFIFQYYREEENGRGNFPPRFSGLQFPNYSSELNVNALELDDSALYLCASSFYANTGELFFGEGSRLTVL.